What follows are 3 T cell receptor beta chains derived from one specimen sequenced in a study of blood T cell repertoires in COVID-19. Sequencing was performed with immunoSEQ multiplex PCR; in TCRdb, only in-frame clones are kept and a portion is missing. The table lists tens of thousands of clones, around 79% of them singletons. Sequencing input: peripheral blood. These receptors all come from a man at least 80 years old with acute or convalescent COVID-19.

The chain links TRBV5-4 to TRBJ2-1; a possible D gene is TRBD2 (5 bases). Trimming left V 5 bases short and J 4 bases short, with 16 bases between. The germline CDR1 and CDR2 sequences are SGHNT and YYREEE (reference sequence). The CDR3 is made up of 15 amino acids. In nucleotides, the CDR3 is TGTGCCAGCAGTCAATCCGGACTGGATTACAATGAGCAGTTCTTC. Encoded protein: CASSQSGLDYNEQFF.

In this sample, this clone turned up once. CDR3 coding DNA: TGTGCCAGCAGCCAGGGGGGGAACACTGAAGCTTTCTTT. Its translation: CASSQGGNTEAFF. This chain links TRBV3-1 (or the pseudogene TRBV3-2) with TRBJ1-1; maybe TRBD1 (5 bases). V dropped 3 bases and J dropped 1 base, with 6 bases sitting between them. Germline V gene lookup returns CDR1 LGHDT and CDR2 YNNKEL (reference sequence). This CDR3 has 13 residues.

The chain has TRBV7-9 and TRBJ1-2; D gene ambiguous. Looked up from germline, CDR1 is SEHNR and CDR2 is FQNEAQ (reference sequence). The germline V and J ends were trimmed by 1 base and 6 bases, with 15 bases remaining between them. CDR3 size: 15 residues. The CDR3 sequence: CASSLGRNVVHGYTF. The CDR3 DNA is TGTGCCAGCAGCTTAGGCAGGAACGTCGTGCATGGCTACACCTTC.